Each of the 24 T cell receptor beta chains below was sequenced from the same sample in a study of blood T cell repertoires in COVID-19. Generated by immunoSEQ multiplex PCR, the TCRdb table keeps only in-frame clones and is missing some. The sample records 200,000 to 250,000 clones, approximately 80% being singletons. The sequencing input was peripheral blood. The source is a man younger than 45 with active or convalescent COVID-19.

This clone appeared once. CDR3 bases: TGTGCCAGCAGCCTGCGGAGGGACACCGGGGAGCTGTTTTTT. It yields the protein CASSLRRDTGELFF. The chain employs TRBV3-1 (or the pseudogene TRBV3-2) and TRBJ2-2; D is perhaps TRBD2 (6 bases). The CDR3 covers 14 residues. The germline V and J ends were trimmed by 4 bases and 3 bases, with 9 bases remaining between them. Germline CDR1 and CDR2: LGHDT and YNNKEL (reference sequence).

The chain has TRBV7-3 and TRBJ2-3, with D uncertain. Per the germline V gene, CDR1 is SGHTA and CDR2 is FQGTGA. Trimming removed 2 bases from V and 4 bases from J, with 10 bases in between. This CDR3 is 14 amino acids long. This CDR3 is CASSLPSTPDTQYF. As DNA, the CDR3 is TGTGCCAGCAGCTTACCTAGTACGCCAGATACGCAGTATTTT.

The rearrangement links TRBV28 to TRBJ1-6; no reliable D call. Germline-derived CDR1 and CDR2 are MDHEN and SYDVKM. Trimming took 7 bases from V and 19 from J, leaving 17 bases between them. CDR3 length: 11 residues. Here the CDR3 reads CASNQGRQVHF. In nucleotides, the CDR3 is TGTGCCAGCAATCAAGGGAGGCAGGTACACTTT.

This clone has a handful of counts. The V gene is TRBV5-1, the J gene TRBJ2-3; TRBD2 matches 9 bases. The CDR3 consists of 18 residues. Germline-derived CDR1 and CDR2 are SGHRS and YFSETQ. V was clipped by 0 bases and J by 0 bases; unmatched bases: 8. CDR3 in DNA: TGCGCCAGCAGCTTGGGAGCGGGAGGAATAAGTAGCACAGATACGCAGTATTTT. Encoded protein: CASSLGAGGISSTDTQYF.

The CDR3 region is CASSPPINAGETQYF. In DNA form, the CDR3 reads TGCGCCAGCAGCCCCCCCATCAACGCCGGAGAGACCCAGTACTTC. The chain employs TRBV5-1 and TRBJ2-5, with D hard to call. The V gene's germline CDR1 is SGHRS and CDR2 YFSETQ. V lost 4 bases and J lost 4, with 17 bases in between. The CDR3 has 15 residues.

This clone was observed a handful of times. The CDR3 sequence: CASSWWGRGTEAFF. The DNA for the CDR3 is TGTGCCAGCAGCTGGTGGGGCCGAGGCACTGAAGCTTTCTTT. V is TRBV5-6 and J is TRBJ1-1; D might be TRBD1 (5 bases). This CDR3 has 14 residues. Trimming stripped 3 bases from V and 4 bases from J, with 13 bases between. Germline CDR1 SGHDT, CDR2 YYEEEE.

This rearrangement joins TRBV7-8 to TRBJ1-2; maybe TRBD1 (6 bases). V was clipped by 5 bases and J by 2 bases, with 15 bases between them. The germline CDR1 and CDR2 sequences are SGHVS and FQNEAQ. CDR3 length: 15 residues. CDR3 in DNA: TGTGCCAGCAGCCCCCGGCGGGGGCGCAACTATGGCTACACCTTC. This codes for CASSPRRGRNYGYTF.

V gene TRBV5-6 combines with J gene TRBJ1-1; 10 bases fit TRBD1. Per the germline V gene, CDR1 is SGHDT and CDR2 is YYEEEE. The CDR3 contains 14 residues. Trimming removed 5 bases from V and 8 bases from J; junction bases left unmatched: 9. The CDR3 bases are TGTGCCAGCAGACCCGGGACAGGGGTCCCGGAAGCTTTCTTT. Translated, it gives CASRPGTGVPEAFF.

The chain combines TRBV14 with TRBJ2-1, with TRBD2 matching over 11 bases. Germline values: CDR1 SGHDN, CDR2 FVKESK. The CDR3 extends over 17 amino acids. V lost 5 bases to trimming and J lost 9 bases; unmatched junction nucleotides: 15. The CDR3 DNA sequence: TGTGCCAGCAGCGATGAACCACTAGCGGGAGTAAGGAGTGAGCAGTTCTTC. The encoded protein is CASSDEPLAGVRSEQFF.

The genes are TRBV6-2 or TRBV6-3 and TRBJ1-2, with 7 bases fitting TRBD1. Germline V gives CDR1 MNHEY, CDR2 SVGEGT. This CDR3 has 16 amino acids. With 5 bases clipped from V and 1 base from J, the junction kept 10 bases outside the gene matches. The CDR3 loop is CASSGGPQGLNYGYTF. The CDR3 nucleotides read TGTGCCAGCAGTGGGGGACCACAGGGGCTTAACTATGGCTACACCTTC.

The CDR3, as DNA: TGTGCCACCAGCAGAGAAAACAGGGGGCCCTACGAGCAGTACTTC. This translates into CATSRENRGPYEQYF. The rearrangement uses TRBV15 and TRBJ2-7; 9 bases map to TRBD1. This CDR3 comprises 15 residues. V shed 0 bases and J 2 bases; nucleotides not matched to a gene: 2. Germline V CDR1 and CDR2: LNHNV, YYDKDF (reference sequence).

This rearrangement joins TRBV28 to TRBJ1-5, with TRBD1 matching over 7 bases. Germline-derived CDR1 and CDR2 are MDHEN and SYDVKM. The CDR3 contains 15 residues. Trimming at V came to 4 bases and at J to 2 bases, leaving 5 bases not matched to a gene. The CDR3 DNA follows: TGTGCCAGCAGTTCCGAACAGGGGCGCAATCAGCCCCAGCATTTT. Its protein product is CASSSEQGRNQPQHF. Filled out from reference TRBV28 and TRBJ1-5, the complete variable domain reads DVKVTQSSRYLVKRTGEKVFLECVQDMDHENMFWYRQDPGLGLRLIYFSYDVKMKEKGDIPEGYSVSREKKERFSLILESASTNQTSMYLCASSSEQGRNQPQHFGDGTRLSIL.

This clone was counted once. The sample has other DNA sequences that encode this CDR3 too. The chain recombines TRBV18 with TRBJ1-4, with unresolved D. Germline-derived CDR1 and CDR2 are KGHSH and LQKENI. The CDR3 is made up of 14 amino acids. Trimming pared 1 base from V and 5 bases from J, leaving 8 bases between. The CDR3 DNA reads TGTGCCAGCTCACCACAGACGGGGAATGAAAAACTGTTTTTT. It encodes CASSPQTGNEKLFF.

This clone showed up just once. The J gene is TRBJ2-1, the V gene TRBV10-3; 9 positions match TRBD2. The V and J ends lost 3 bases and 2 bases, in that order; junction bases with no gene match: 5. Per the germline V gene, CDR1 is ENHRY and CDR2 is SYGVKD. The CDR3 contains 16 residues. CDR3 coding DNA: TGTGCCATCAGTGATTCGGGCGGGAGGGCCTACAATGAGCAGTTCTTC. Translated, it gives CAISDSGGRAYNEQFF.

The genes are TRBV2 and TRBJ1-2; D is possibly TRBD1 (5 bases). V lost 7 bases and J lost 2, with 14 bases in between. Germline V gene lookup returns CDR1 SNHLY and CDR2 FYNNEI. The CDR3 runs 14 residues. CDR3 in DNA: TGTGCCAGCATTGGGGGGTCAGGAAACTATGGCTACACCTTC. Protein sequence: CASIGGSGNYGYTF.

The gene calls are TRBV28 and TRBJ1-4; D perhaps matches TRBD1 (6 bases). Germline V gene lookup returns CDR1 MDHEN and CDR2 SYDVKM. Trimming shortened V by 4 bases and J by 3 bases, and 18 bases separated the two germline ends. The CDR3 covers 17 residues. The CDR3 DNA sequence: TGTGCCAGCAGTTCAAAAGGGCGGGGGCAGTCTAATGAAAAACTGTTTTTT. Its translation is CASSSKGRGQSNEKLFF.

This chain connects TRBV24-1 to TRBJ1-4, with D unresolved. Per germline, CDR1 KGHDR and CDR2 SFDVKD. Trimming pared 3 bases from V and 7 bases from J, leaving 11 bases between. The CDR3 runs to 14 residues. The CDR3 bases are TGTGCCACCAGTGATGGTGGCCTAGGTGAAAAACTGTTTTTT. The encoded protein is CATSDGGLGEKLFF.

CDR3 nucleotide sequence: TGCGCCAGCAGCCAAGACGAAGACACCCAAGAGACCCAGTACTTC. Translation: CASSQDEDTQETQYF. V usage is TRBV4-1 and J usage is TRBJ2-5, with D unresolved. CDR1 MGHRA and CDR2 YSYEKL come from the germline V gene. The CDR3 covers 15 residues. V lost 0 bases and J 1 base, leaving 9 bases between the germline ends.

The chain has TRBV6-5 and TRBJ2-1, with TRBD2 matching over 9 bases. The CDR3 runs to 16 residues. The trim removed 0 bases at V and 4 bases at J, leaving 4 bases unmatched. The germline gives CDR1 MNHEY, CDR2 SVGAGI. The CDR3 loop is CASSYSASGAYNEQFF. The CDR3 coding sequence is TGTGCCAGCAGTTACTCTGCTAGCGGGGCTTACAATGAGCAGTTCTTC.

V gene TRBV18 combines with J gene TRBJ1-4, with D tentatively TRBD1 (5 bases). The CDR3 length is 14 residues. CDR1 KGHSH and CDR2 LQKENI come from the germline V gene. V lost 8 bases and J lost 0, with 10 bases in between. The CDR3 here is CASTETATNEKLFF. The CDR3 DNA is TGTGCCAGCACCGAGACAGCAACTAATGAAAAACTGTTTTTT.

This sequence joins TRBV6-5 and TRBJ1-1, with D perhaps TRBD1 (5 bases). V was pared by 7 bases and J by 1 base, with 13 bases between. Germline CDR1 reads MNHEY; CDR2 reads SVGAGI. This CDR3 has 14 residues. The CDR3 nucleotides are TGTGCCAGCACCTCGACAGCTAAGAACACTGAAGCTTTCTTT. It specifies CASTSTAKNTEAFF.

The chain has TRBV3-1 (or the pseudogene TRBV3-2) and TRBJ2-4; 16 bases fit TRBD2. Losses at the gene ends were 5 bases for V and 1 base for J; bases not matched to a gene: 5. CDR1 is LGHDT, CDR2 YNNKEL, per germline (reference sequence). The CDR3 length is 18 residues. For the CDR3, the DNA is TGTGCCAGCAGCAGGGGACTAGCGGGGGGGGATGCCAAAAACATTCAGTACTTC. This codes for CASSRGLAGGDAKNIQYF.

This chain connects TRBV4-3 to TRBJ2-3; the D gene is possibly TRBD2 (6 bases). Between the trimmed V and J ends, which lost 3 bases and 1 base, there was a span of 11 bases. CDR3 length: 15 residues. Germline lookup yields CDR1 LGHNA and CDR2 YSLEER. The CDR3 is CASSHTTGGTDTQYF. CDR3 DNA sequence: TGCGCCAGCAGCCACACGACGGGGGGCACAGATACGCAGTATTTT.

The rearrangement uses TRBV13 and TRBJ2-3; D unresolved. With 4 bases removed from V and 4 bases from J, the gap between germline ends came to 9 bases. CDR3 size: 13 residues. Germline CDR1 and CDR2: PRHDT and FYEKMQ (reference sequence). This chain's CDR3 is CASSSLTPDTQYF. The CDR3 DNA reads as TGTGCCAGCAGCTCCTTGACTCCAGATACGCAGTATTTT.